The T cell receptor beta chain described here comes from a study of T cells expressing NK-cell markers. Overall study context: Underlying the TCR beta repertoires were sorted CD3+CD56+NKG2C+, CD3+CD56+NKG2C- and CD3+CD56-NKG2C+ T cells. The eight sequenced donors comprised seven who were HCMV-seropositive and one who was seronegative.

Template switching by 5'RACE with UMIs generated the TCR beta cDNA. TCRdb re-called the 5' RACE reads and catalogs CDR3 proteins one per entry, DNA excluded. The specimen's table records approximately 22,000 distinct CDR3 sequences. Germline V gene data show CDR1 as SGHTA and CDR2 as FQGNSA. The CDR3 has 15 residues. Turning to this clonotype: Its cognate antigen is unknown.

Findings of the study overall: Similarly, these clonotypes led the CD3+CD56-NKG2C+ fraction as well in a few donors.

The source of this sequence is a man aged 18 to 69 in good health. The V and J genes are TRBV7-2 and TRBJ2-1; TCRdb indicates TRBD2, and absent DNA this call remains unverified. Sequenced sample: blood T cells: a sorted CD56 or NKG2C T cell subset, CD4+ or CD8+ T cells, or bulk PBMC T cells (not recorded which). CDR3 loop: CASSPQGLAGAEQFF.